A selection of T cell receptor beta chains follows, all from one sample in a study of CD8 T cells in Susac syndrome. TCRdb reanalysed the immunoSEQ multiplex PCR reads using MiXCR and keeps one entry per CDR3 protein. The sample has hundreds of thousands of distinct CDR3 sequences; roughly 85% are singletons. Source material: CD8+ T cells from PBMCs. Receptors originate from a human donor with multiple sclerosis. The CDR3 runs from the conserved cysteine through the conserved F or W. A D gene is named only where the DNA matches it firmly. Part of the rows lack a size; the others show once, few, many or a class for expanded clones.

clone_size j_call v_call d_call cdr3_nt cdr3_aa
NA TRBJ2-7 TRBV6-1 TRBD1 TGTGCCAGCAGTGAAATGACAGGGGGCGAGCAGTACTTC CASSEMTGGEQYF
NA TRBJ2-1 TRBV29-1 TRBD2 TGCAGCCCGAGACTAGCGGGAAGTGATGAGCAGTTCTTC CSPRLAGSDEQFF
once TRBJ1-1 TRBV7-8 NA TGTGCCAGCAGCTTAGCCGCCCTTGGAAACACTGAAGCTTTCTTT CASSLAALGNTEAFF
NA TRBJ1-5 TRBV4-1 TRBD1 TGCGCCAGCAGCCAAGGGACAGGGAGCTTTAGCAATCAGCCCCAGCATTTT CASSQGTGSFSNQPQHF
NA TRBJ2-3 TRBV11-1 TRBD1 TGTGCCAGCAGCCCCTTCGAGGGACAGGCTAGCACAGATACGCAGTATTTT CASSPFEGQASTDTQYF
few TRBJ1-1 TRBV27 NA TGTGCCAGCAGTTTATCGGGGCCGCCTATGAACACTGAAGCTTTCTTT CASSLSGPPMNTEAFF
NA TRBJ1-2 TRBV28 TRBD1 TGTGCCAGCAGCCACAGGGGTCCCCGTAACTATGGCTACACCTTC CASSHRGPRNYGYTF
few TRBJ2-7 TRBV11-2 TRBD2 TGTGCCAGCAGCTTAGAAGCGGGAGATTACGAGCAGTACTTC CASSLEAGDYEQYF
NA TRBJ1-1 TRBV3-1 NA TGTGCCAGCAGCCAAGGGATGAAGGTTGGGAGGAGGAACACTGAAGCTTTCTTT CASSQGMKVGRRNTEAFF
NA TRBJ2-7 TRBV4-1 NA TGCGCCAGCAGTTCTGAGCCGGTAGACGAGCAGTACTTC CASSSEPVDEQYF
NA TRBJ1-5 TRBV6-1 NA TGTGCCAGCAGTGAAAAGGCAGGGGAAAGCAATCAGCCCCAGCATTTT CASSEKAGESNQPQHF
NA TRBJ2-1 TRBV5-6 NA TGTGCCAGCAGCCCCATGGGGGAACACAATGAGCAGTTCTTC CASSPMGEHNEQFF
once TRBJ1-2 TRBV16 NA TGTGCCAGCAGCCAAGGACCAGGGCGTGGACAACAAAACTATGGCTACACCTTC CASSQGPGRGQQNYGYTF
few TRBJ2-7 TRBV29-1 NA TGCAGCGTAAAGACTGATAGCTCCTACGAGCAGTACTTC CSVKTDSSYEQYF
NA TRBJ2-1 TRBV6-5 TRBD2 TGTGCCAGCAGTTACCCCACTAGCGGGGGGGCTAATGAGCAGTTCTTC CASSYPTSGGANEQFF
once TRBJ2-5 TRBV27 NA TGTGCCAGCAGGCCCCTGGGAATCTACACAAACCAAGAGACCCAGTACTTC CASRPLGIYTNQETQYF
few TRBJ2-7 TRBV7-9 NA TGTGCCAGCAGATTACCACCCTTCGAGCAGTACTTC CASRLPPFEQYF
once TRBJ2-3 TRBV5-4 TRBD2 TGTGCCAGCAGCTGGCAGGCGGGGGGCCCCCCAGATACGCAGTATTTT CASSWQAGGPPDTQYF
NA TRBJ2-3 TRBV5-6 TRBD2 TGTGCCAGCAGCTTGGGACTAGCGGATTTGACAGATACGCAGTATTTT CASSLGLADLTDTQYF
few TRBJ1-1 TRBV28 NA TGTGCCAGCACCCCTGGAGGGGCTGGGACTGAAGCTTTCTTT CASTPGGAGTEAFF
NA TRBJ2-1 TRBV2 NA TGTGCCAGCAGTGTGGATTCCTACAATGAGCAGTTCTTC CASSVDSYNEQFF
NA TRBJ2-2 TRBV29-1 TRBD1 TGCAGCGTGCGACCCCAGGGGGCTCTCAGCACCGGGGAGCTGTTTTTT CSVRPQGALSTGELFF
NA TRBJ1-5 TRBV12-3/TRBV12-4 TRBD1 TGTGCCAGCAGTTTCGACAGGGAACTTAGCAATCAGCCCCAGCATTTT CASSFDRELSNQPQHF
NA TRBJ2-7 TRBV20-1 TRBD2 TGCAGTGCCGGACTAGCGCAATCCTACGAGCAGTACTTC CSAGLAQSYEQYF